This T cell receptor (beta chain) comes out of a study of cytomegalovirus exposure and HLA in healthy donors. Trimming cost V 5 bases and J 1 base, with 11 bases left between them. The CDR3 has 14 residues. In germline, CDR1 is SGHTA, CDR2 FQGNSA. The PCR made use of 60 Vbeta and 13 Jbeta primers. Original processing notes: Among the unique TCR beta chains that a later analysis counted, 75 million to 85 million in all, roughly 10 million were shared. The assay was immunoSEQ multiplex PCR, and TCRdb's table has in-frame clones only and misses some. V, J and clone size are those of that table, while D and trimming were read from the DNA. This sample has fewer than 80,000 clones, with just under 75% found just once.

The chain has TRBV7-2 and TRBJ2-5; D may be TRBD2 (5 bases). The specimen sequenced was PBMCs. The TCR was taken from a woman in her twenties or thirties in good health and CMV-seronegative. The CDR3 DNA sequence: TGTGCCAGCAGCCTTTGGACTTTCCAAGAGACCCAGTACTTC. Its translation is CASSLWTFQETQYF.